Below are 11 T cell receptor beta chains sequenced from a single sample in a study of CD8+ T cells in alopecia areata. This sample's treatment: oral pan-JAK inhibitor, 5-10 mg twice daily. RNA extraction and reverse transcription yielded cDNA as sequencing template. The table came from immunoSEQ multiplex PCR; TCRdb's copy has only in-frame clones and leaves some out. This sample carries about 180,000 clones, roughly 60% of them seen once, and the ten largest clones take under 20%. The starting material was CD4+ T cells sorted from blood, obtained at roughly week 58, from a patient treated with tofacitinib. These receptor sequences come from a human donor with alopecia areata.

V usage is TRBV30 and J usage is TRBJ1-1; D is ambiguous. The germline V and J ends were trimmed by 4 bases and 8 bases, with 14 bases remaining between them. In germline, CDR1 is GTSNPN, CDR2 SVGIG (reference sequence). The CDR3 loop spans 12 amino acids. Here the CDR3 DNA reads TGTGCCTGGATGGCGCTGAGCACCGAAGCTTTCTTT. Protein product: CAWMALSTEAFF.

This clone has a handful of counts. The sample carries other DNA sequences with the same CDR3. The chain couples TRBV29-1 to TRBJ2-7; the D is unclear. The V gene's germline CDR1 is SQVTM and CDR2 ANQGSEA. There are 11 residues in the CDR3. V shed 3 bases and J shed 5 bases, with 8 bases lying between them. Written as DNA, the CDR3 is TGCAGCGTTGACGGAAGGGACGAGCAGTACTTC. This translates into CSVDGRDEQYF.

This chain connects TRBV19 to TRBJ1-1; D is perhaps TRBD1 (6 bases). The CDR3 contains 14 residues. Per germline, CDR1 LNHDA and CDR2 SQIVND (reference sequence). V was cut by 7 bases and J by 1 base, with 13 bases left in between. In DNA, the CDR3 is TGTGCCAGTAATTCGGGGGCAGCGAACACTGAAGCTTTCTTT. Translating gives CASNSGAANTEAFF.

The chain recombines TRBV6-5 with TRBJ1-2; TRBD1 matches at 8 bases. Trimming at V came to 9 bases and at J to 3 bases, leaving 6 bases not matched to a gene. The CDR3 runs 13 residues. CDR1 MNHEY and CDR2 SVGAGI come from the germline V gene. The CDR3 spells CASTGTGYYGYTF. The DNA of the CDR3 is TGTGCCAGTACCGGGACAGGATACTATGGCTACACCTTC.

The rearrangement links TRBV30 to TRBJ1-2; D not resolved. V gave up 5 bases and J gave up 6 bases, with 10 bases separating them. The germline CDR1 and CDR2 sequences are GTSNPN and SVGIG (reference sequence). The CDR3 extends over 11 amino acids. The DNA of the CDR3 is TGTGCCTGGGGATTAGGGAATGGCTACACCTTC. This encodes CAWGLGNGYTF.

The chain combines TRBV14 with TRBJ2-7; 9 bases align to TRBD2. The J segment lost 6 bases and the V segment lost 3 bases, leaving 12 bases of the junction unmatched. Germline loops: CDR1 SGHDN, CDR2 FVKESK. This CDR3 is built from 16 residues. The CDR3 is CASSHFRGGGATEQYF. The CDR3 DNA sequence: TGTGCCAGCAGCCACTTTCGGGGCGGGGGGGCCACCGAGCAGTACTTC. The entire variable domain, with the rest obtained from reference TRBV14 and TRBJ2-7, is as follows: EAGVTQFPSHSVIEKGQTVTLRCDPISGHDNLYWYRRVMGKEIKFLLHFVKESKQDESGMPNNRFLAERTGGTYSTLKVQPAELEDSGVYFCASSHFRGGGATEQYFGPGTRLTVT.

The rearrangement uses TRBV18 and TRBJ2-7; D unclear. The V and J ends lost 6 bases and 3 bases respectively, with 12 bases between them. The CDR3 is 13 residues long. CDR1 is KGHSH, CDR2 LQKENI, per germline. The CDR3 nucleotides read TGTGCCAGCTCGGGTCCTAATCTCTACGAGCAGTACTTC. Residues: CASSGPNLYEQYF.

This clone turned up a few times. The J gene is TRBJ2-2, the V gene TRBV11-1; no firm D call. This CDR3 has 12 residues. Trimming cost V 5 bases and J 6 bases, with 7 bases left between them. The germline gives CDR1 SGHAT, CDR2 FQDESV (reference sequence). The CDR3 coding sequence is TGTGCCAGCAGCCCCCGGCCCGGGGAGCTGTTTTTT. Amino acid sequence: CASSPRPGELFF.

This clone was seen a few times. V is TRBV6-1 and J is TRBJ2-5, with D tentatively TRBD1 (6 bases). Trimming removed 4 bases at V and 2 bases at J, with 11 bases between. The germline gives CDR1 MNHNS, CDR2 SASEGT. There are 14 residues in the CDR3. CDR3 in amino acids: CASSGGPVQETQYF. The DNA for the CDR3 is TGTGCCAGCAGTGGGGGGCCTGTTCAAGAGACCCAGTACTTC.

The sample holds many counts of this clone. The chain joins TRBV10-3 to TRBJ2-7; tentative D call: TRBD1 (5 bases). V shed 6 bases and J shed 5 bases, with 14 bases lying between them. CDR3 length: 13 amino acids. Germline V gene data show CDR1 as ENHRY and CDR2 as SYGVKD. CDR3 nucleotide sequence: TGTGCCATCAGGGCCCAGGGCAGCGACGAGCAGTACTTC. Protein product: CAIRAQGSDEQYF.

The V and J genes are TRBV6-5 and TRBJ2-1; the match to TRBD2 covers 7 bases. V trimming: 6 bases; J trimming: 9 bases; junction bases outside the gene matches: 8. Per germline, CDR1 MNHEY and CDR2 SVGAGI. This CDR3 contains 13 residues. This chain's CDR3 is CASSKTSGVEQFF. The CDR3 DNA sequence: TGTGCCAGCAGCAAGACCAGCGGGGTTGAGCAGTTCTTC.